This T cell receptor beta chain emerged from a study of blood T cells in healthy people across ages. This clonotype has at least ten counts. V lost 4 bases, J lost 5 bases, and 7 bases stayed unmatched. From germline, CDR1 is SGHTA and CDR2 FQGNSA. The CDR3 has 15 amino acids. Alongside a J-beta primer mix, a sample-barcoded 5' primer served in a second PCR lasting about 7 to 11 cycles. TCRdb ran MiXCR on the 5' RACE reads and lists one entry per CDR3 protein. The repertoire holds roughly 930,000 distinct CDR3 sequences, approximately 49% seen once, with around an eighth in the top ten. The sequence came from a man aged 25 to 45 in good health. The chain carries TRBV7-2 and TRBJ2-1; TRBD2 matches at 8 bases. Sequencing input: blood. The CDR3 DNA reads TGTGCCAGCAGCTCAGTGGGACTAGGAGACAATGAGCAGTTCTTC. Its translation is CASSSVGLGDNEQFF.